Following are 12 T cell receptor beta chains from one sample sequenced in a study of T-cell memory formation after mild COVID-19. One entry per CDR3 protein, called by TCRdb with MiXCR from the 5' RACE reads. The sample lists about 270,000 distinct CDR3 sequences, over 15% occurring once. Specimen: PBMCs or a T cell subset sorted from them (not recorded which). These receptors originate from a young man who had mild COVID-19 (a few samples of this study predate the infection). Cell type and time point are not known.

This clonotype was observed a few times. This chain uses TRBV4-3 with TRBJ1-5; no definite D call. V lost 0 bases and J 7 bases, leaving 7 bases between the germline ends. The CDR3 spans 13 residues. Germline CDR1 reads LGHNA; CDR2 reads YSLEER. CDR3 sequence: CASSQDASQPQHF. In DNA form, the CDR3 reads TGCGCCAGCAGCCAAGATGCCAGCCAGCCCCAGCATTTT.

This clonotype was counted ten times or more. This chain uses TRBV5-1 with TRBJ2-4; D unclear. Germline V CDR1 and CDR2: SGHRS, YFSETQ. There are 16 residues in the CDR3. The ends were cut back, 2 bases at V and 1 base at J, with 13 bases in the middle. This chain's CDR3 is CASSLSGLMAKNIQYF. CDR3 coding DNA: TGCGCCAGCAGCTTATCGGGCCTCATGGCCAAAAACATTCAGTACTTC.

This chain uses TRBV24-1 with TRBJ1-2; the D is unclear. The germline V gene encodes CDR1 KGHDR and CDR2 SFDVKD. The V end lost 4 bases, the J end lost 5 bases, and 13 bases lay between the germline ends. The CDR3 is made up of 14 amino acids. The CDR3 here is CATSDPPQVYGYTF. DNA of the CDR3: TGTGCCACCAGTGACCCCCCCCAGGTATATGGCTACACCTTC.

This clonotype was seen more than once but under ten times. This chain joins TRBV6-6 and TRBJ1-3, with D hard to call. The CDR3 has 14 amino acids. CDR1 MNHNY and CDR2 SVGAGI come from the germline V gene (reference sequence). With 2 bases removed from V and 7 bases from J, the gap between germline ends came to 12 bases. The DNA for the CDR3 is TGTGCCAGCAGTTACAGTGTCGTGGGGAACACCATATATTTT. Translated: CASSYSVVGNTIYF.

This clonotype was observed a handful of times. V usage is TRBV7-8 and J usage is TRBJ2-3, with 8 bases that match TRBD2. The CDR3 consists of 15 residues. From germline, CDR1 is SGHVS and CDR2 FQNEAQ. V lost 5 bases and J lost 2; bases outside the gene matches: 6. CDR3 sequence (DNA): TGTGCCAGCAGCCCCGGACTAGCTAACACAGATACGCAGTATTTT. Translation: CASSPGLANTDTQYF.

This chain joins TRBV9 and TRBJ2-7; 8 bases fit TRBD1. Trimming removed 4 bases from V and 2 bases from J; junction bases left unmatched: 8. The V gene's germline CDR1 is SGDLS and CDR2 YYNGEE. The CDR3 loop spans 15 amino acids. The CDR3 reads CASSPRTGPTYEQYV. For the CDR3, the DNA is TGTGCCAGCAGCCCACGGACAGGGCCCACCTACGAGCAGTACGTC.

This chain links TRBV7-2 with TRBJ2-2, with D perhaps TRBD1 (6 bases). Per the germline V gene, CDR1 is SGHTA and CDR2 is FQGNSA. The CDR3 covers 15 residues. Trimming took 5 bases from V and 2 from J, leaving 12 bases between them. The CDR3 bases are TGTGCCAGCAGCCGAGACAGGAGAAACACCGGGGAGCTGTTTTTT. It is translated as CASSRDRRNTGELFF.

CDR3 in amino acids: CSANPTSSYNEQFF. In nucleotides, the CDR3 is TGCAGTGCTAACCCGACTAGCTCCTACAATGAGCAGTTCTTC. The genes are TRBV20-1 and TRBJ2-1; TRBD2 is a possible D gene (6 bases). The CDR3 extends over 14 amino acids. Deletions cut 4 bases from V and 0 bases from J, with 10 bases between. Germline V gene sequence: CDR1 DFQATT, CDR2 SNEGSKA (reference sequence).

The rearrangement links TRBV14 to TRBJ1-1, with D possibly TRBD1 on 5 matching bases. CDR1 and CDR2 (germline): SGHDN, FVKESK. The CDR3 extends over 15 amino acids. V lost 2 bases to trimming and J lost 0 bases, with 10 bases between them. The CDR3 here is CASSQFAGMNTEAFF. The CDR3, as DNA: TGTGCCAGCAGCCAATTCGCAGGGATGAACACTGAAGCTTTCTTT.

This clonotype was found a few times. At one end, the junction sequence differs from germline, possibly due to a read error. The V and J genes are TRBV7-9 and TRBJ1-1; perhaps TRBD1 as D (5 bases). CDR1 and CDR2 (germline): SEHNR, FQNEAQ (reference sequence). This CDR3 is built from 13 residues. CDR3 region: CASSSQGGSRPLF. DNA for the CDR3: TGTGCCAGCAGCTCCCAGGGCGGATCCCGGCCCCTCTTT. The variable domain in full, completed from reference TRBV7-9 and TRBJ1-1, reads DTGVSQNPRHKITKRGQNVTFRCDPISEHNRLYWYRQTLGQGPEFLTYFQNEAQLEKSRLLSDRFSAERPKGSFSTLEIQRTEQGDSAMYLCASSSQGGSRPLFGQGTRLTVV.

The chain links TRBV12-3 or TRBV12-4 to TRBJ1-1, with D uncertain. The germline V and J ends were trimmed by 6 bases and 2 bases, with 13 bases remaining between them. This CDR3 has 14 residues. As DNA, the CDR3 is TGTGCCAGCAGCCCCCCCAGAGCTAACACTGAAGCTTTCTTT. Translating gives CASSPPRANTEAFF.

In this sample, this clonotype turned up many times. J is TRBJ1-2 and V is TRBV25-1; D gene ambiguous. V was shortened by 3 bases and J by 5 bases, with 16 bases between the two germline ends. The CDR3 consists of 15 residues. Germline V lookup: CDR1 MGHDK, CDR2 SYGVNS. CDR3 nucleotide sequence: TGTGCCAGCAGTGACAGTCCTAAGGGCTGGTATGGCTACACCTTC. This codes for CASSDSPKGWYGYTF.